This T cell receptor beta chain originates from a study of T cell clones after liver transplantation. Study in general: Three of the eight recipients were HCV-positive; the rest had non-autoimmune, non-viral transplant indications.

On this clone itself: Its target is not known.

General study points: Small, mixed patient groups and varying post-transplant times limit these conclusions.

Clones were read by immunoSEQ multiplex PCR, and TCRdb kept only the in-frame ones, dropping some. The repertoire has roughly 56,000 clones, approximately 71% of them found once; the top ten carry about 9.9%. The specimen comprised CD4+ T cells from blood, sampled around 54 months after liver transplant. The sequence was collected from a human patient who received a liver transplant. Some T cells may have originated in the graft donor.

CDR3 sequence: CASSVGLLTAHWGQDSGANVLTF. CDR3 DNA: TGTGCCAGCAGCGTAGGTCTCTTGACAGCCCATTGGGGGCAAGACTCTGGGGCCAACGTCCTGACTTTC. This rearrangement joins TRBV9 to TRBJ2-6, with a tentative D call TRBD1 (6 bases). Germline V CDR1 and CDR2: SGDLS, YYNGEE. This CDR3 is 23 amino acids long. The ends were cut back, 0 bases at V and 0 bases at J, with 28 bases in the middle.